What follows is one TCR beta chain and its context. Its antigen remains unidentified. A read error may be the cause here, since a much bigger clone is one base away. The library came from three nested PCR rounds adapted from ARM-PCR protocols. TCRdb reprocessed the multiplex PCR reads with MiXCR, giving one entry per CDR3 protein. Here the sample spans 44,000 or so distinct CDR3 sequences, roughly 60% being singletons. These data originate in a study of tumor and adjacent non-tumor tissue in lung cancer. Study summary: The cohort had around eleven adenocarcinoma, a couple of squamous cell and 1 small cell patients. Patients were aged roughly 31 to 76, some 10 men and a handful of women, stage I to III.

The template was RNA from unsorted bulk tissue. Distant lung tissue was collected more than 3 cm away from the tumor edge. Study outcomes and limitations: Tumor repertoires had a smaller top 100 clone share than normal lung. Significantly higher TCR diversity was found in tumor than normal lung.

This TCR was recovered from a woman in her 40s with non-small cell lung cancer. Material: distant non-tumor lung tissue.

CDR3 bases: TGTGCCAGCAGCCATATCCGGGGGTCTGTGGCCAACGTCCTGACTTTC. It specifies CASSHIRGSVANVLTF. The rearrangement joins TRBV7-8 to TRBJ2-6; D is possibly TRBD2 (6 bases). Germline V gene lookup returns CDR1 SGHVS and CDR2 FQNEAQ. The CDR3 totals 16 residues. Filled out from reference TRBV7-8 and TRBJ2-6, the complete variable domain reads GAGVSQSPRYKVAKRGQDVALRCDPISGHVSLFWYQQALGQGPEFLTYFQNEAQLDKSGLPSDRFFAERPEGSVSTLKIQRTQQEDSAVYLCASSHIRGSVANVLTFGAGSRLTVL.